The subject of this entry is one TCR beta chain. The source of the sample is a study of T cell changes during pregnancy in multiple sclerosis. Trimming took off 2 bases at V and 2 bases at J, with 10 bases between the two ends. The CDR3 runs 14 residues. CDR1 SGDLS and CDR2 YYNGEE come from the germline V gene. Clones were sequenced by immunoSEQ multiplex PCR, and TCRdb holds only the in-frame ones, with some missing. The sample includes tens of thousands of clones, around 96% of them seen just once. The source material was peripheral blood, sampled in the second trimester of pregnancy. V is TRBV9 and J is TRBJ2-5; D is ambiguous. The clonotype was recovered from a female donor with multiple sclerosis, enrolled in a pregnancy study. The CDR3 DNA follows: TGTGCCAGCAGCGTTGAGCTGAGACAAGAGACCCAGTACTTC. This codes for CASSVELRQETQYF.